This T cell receptor (beta chain) originates from a study of blood T cell repertoires in COVID-19. Study as a whole: Sites across the United States, Italy and Spain contributed samples from acute and convalescent COVID-19. The cDNA or gDNA used as material had been derived from T cells, B-cell-depleted T cells, or PBMCs.

How the authors handled the data: Estimates of nucleated cell counts were drawn from the amplification of reference gene primers. Sequencing used immunoSEQ multiplex PCR; TCRdb keeps in-frame clones, though not all of them. V, J and clone size derive from that table, while D and trimming were established from the DNA sequence. Seen here are 70,000 to 80,000 clones, approximately 87% observed once, and the top ten hold roughly a sixth. The CDR3 has 16 residues. V lost 4 bases and J lost 2, with 17 bases in between. Germline assignment: CDR1 SGHNT and CDR2 YYREEE (reference sequence). The sample taken for sequencing was peripheral blood. The gene calls are TRBV5-4 and TRBJ2-3, with D possibly matching TRBD2 (6 bases). The TCR sequence derives from a man at least 80 years old in a cohort sampled during active COVID-19. The CDR3 nucleotides are TGTGCCAGCAGCCTACTGCTGGCGGGGCCCACAGATACGCAGTATTTT. This sequence encodes CASSLLLAGPTDTQYF.